The 8 T cell receptor beta chains presented below share a single source sample, sequenced in a study of technical replicates of blood from a handful of donors. Data came from immunoSEQ multiplex PCR; TCRdb stores just in-frame clones and leaves some out. The table lists about 14,000 clones, 75% to 90% of them singletons. Sequenced material: PBMCs. The receptors were sampled from a human donor in good health.

DNA of the CDR3: TGTGCCAGCGGGGACAGGAACTACAATGAGCAGTTCTTC. Translation: CASGDRNYNEQFF. The chain uses TRBV6-5 and TRBJ2-1, with TRBD1 matching 8 bases. After removal of 8 bases from V and 3 bases from J, the junction contained 3 bases not matched to a gene. The germline V gene has CDR1 MNHEY and CDR2 SVGAGI. The CDR3 consists of 13 residues.

The rearrangement links TRBV5-1 to TRBJ2-7, with 11 bases lining up with TRBD2. Losses at the gene ends were 4 bases for V and 2 bases for J; bases not matched to a gene: 5. The CDR3 is 15 amino acids. CDR1 and CDR2 from the germline V gene are SGHRS and YFSETQ. The CDR3 nucleotides are TGCGCCAGCAGCCAAGGGACTAGCGGAGCCTACGAGCAGTACTTC. Translated, it gives CASSQGTSGAYEQYF.

V and J are TRBV7-6 and TRBJ2-1; 9 bases agree with TRBD2. Losses at the gene ends were 4 bases for V and 5 bases for J; bases not matched to a gene: 9. The CDR3 contains 16 residues. CDR1 SGHVS and CDR2 FNYEAQ come from the germline V gene. The CDR3 region has the DNA TGTGCCAGCAGCTCTATACTAGCGGGCCCGAACAATGAGCAGTTCTTC. This translates into CASSSILAGPNNEQFF.

The chain couples TRBV5-1 to TRBJ2-1; 8 bases are shared with TRBD1. This CDR3 region has 14 residues. CDR1 and CDR2 (germline): SGHRS, YFSETQ. V lost 2 bases, J lost 5 bases, and 3 bases stayed unmatched. CDR3 loop: CASSFQGADNEQFF. The CDR3 bases are TGCGCCAGCAGCTTTCAGGGGGCGGACAATGAGCAGTTCTTC. The variable domain in full, completed from reference TRBV5-1 and TRBJ2-1, reads KAGVTQTPRYLIKTRGQQVTLSCSPISGHRSVSWYQQTPGQGLQFLFEYFSETQRNKGNFPGRFSGRQFSNSRSEMNVSTLELGDSALYLCASSFQGADNEQFFGPGTRLTVL.

The chain uses TRBV7-9 and TRBJ2-2, with D perhaps TRBD2 (6 bases). The CDR3 has 16 residues. Per germline, CDR1 SEHNR and CDR2 FQNEAQ (reference sequence). V lost 4 bases and J 0 bases, leaving 12 bases between the germline ends. CDR3 coding DNA: TGTGCCAGCAGCTCCAGGACTACTTCGAACACCGGGGAGCTGTTTTTT. Encoded protein: CASSSRTTSNTGELFF.

The J gene is TRBJ2-4, the V gene TRBV4-1, with 10 nucleotides matching TRBD2. CDR1 and CDR2 (germline): MGHRA, YSYEKL. The CDR3 has 17 amino acids. After removal of 0 bases from V and 11 bases from J, the junction contained 13 bases not matched to a gene. The CDR3 DNA follows: TGCGCCAGCAGCCAAGAATCCCTAGCGGGAGAGCGGGGGGTTCAGTACTTC. Protein: CASSQESLAGERGVQYF.

The J gene is TRBJ1-2, the V gene TRBV19, with TRBD1 identical over 7 bases. V was pared by 10 bases and J by 5 bases, with 13 bases of the junction left unmatched. The CDR3 sequence is 14 residues long. Per the germline V gene, CDR1 is LNHDA and CDR2 is SQIVND (reference sequence). CDR3 loop: CATRGGTVDYGYTF. The CDR3 bases are TGTGCCACCAGAGGAGGGACAGTGGATTATGGCTACACCTTC.

The chain employs TRBV7-9 and TRBJ1-4; TRBD1 matches 8 bases. J was trimmed by 8 bases and V by 4 bases; bases with no gene match: 15. CDR1 SEHNR and CDR2 FQNEAQ come from the germline V gene (reference sequence). The CDR3 extends over 17 amino acids. This CDR3 is CASSWSGQEGVGEKLFF. In nucleotides, the CDR3 is TGTGCCAGCAGCTGGTCGGGACAGGAGGGAGTAGGGGAAAAACTGTTTTTT.